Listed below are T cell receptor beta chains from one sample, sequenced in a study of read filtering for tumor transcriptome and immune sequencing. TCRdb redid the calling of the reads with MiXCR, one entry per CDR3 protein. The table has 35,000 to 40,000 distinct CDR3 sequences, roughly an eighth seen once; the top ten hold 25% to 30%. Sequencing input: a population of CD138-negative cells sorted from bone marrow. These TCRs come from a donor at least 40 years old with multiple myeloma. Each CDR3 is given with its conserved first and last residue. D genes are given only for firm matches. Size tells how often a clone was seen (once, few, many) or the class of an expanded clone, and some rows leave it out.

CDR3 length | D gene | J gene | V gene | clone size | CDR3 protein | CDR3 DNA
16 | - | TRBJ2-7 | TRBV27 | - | CASSPQRQGRAYEQYF | TGTGCCAGCAGCCCCCAAAGACAGGGGAGGGCCTACGAGCAGTACTTC
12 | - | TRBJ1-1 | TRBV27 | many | CASSSGDTEAFF | TGTGCCAGCAGTTCGGGGGACACTGAAGCTTTCTTT
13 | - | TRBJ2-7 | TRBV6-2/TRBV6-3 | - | CASSQGLTNEQYF | TGTGCCAGCAGCCAGGGACTGACGAACGAGCAGTACTTC
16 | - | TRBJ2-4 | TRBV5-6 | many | CASSWSPGRLGNIQYF | TGTGCCAGCAGCTGGTCTCCGGGCCGACTTGGAAACATTCAGTACTTC
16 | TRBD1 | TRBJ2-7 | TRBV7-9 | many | CASSPGTGGRFHEQYF | TGTGCCAGCAGTCCCGGGACAGGGGGCCGGTTCCACGAGCAGTACTTC
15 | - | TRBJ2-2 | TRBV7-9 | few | CASSLDGLTIGGLFF | TGTGCCAGCAGCTTAGACGGACTCACCATTGGCGGGCTGTTTTTT
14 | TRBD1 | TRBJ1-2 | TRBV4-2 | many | CASSPGTESLRYTF | TGTGCCAGCAGCCCCGGGACAGAGAGTTTGCGCTACACCTTC
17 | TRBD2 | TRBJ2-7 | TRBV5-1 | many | CASSSTSGTLGSYEQYF | TGCGCCAGCAGCTCGACTAGCGGGACTTTAGGATCCTACGAGCAGTACTTC
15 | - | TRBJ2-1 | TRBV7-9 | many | CASSFPGLRGNEQFF | TGTGCCAGCAGCTTCCCGGGTCTTAGGGGCAATGAGCAGTTCTTC
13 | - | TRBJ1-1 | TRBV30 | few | CAWSGRSNTEAFF | TGTGCCTGGAGTGGACGGTCGAACACTGAAGCTTTCTTT
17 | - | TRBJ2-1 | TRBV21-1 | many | CASSIPAGGKTYNEQFF | TGTGCCAGCAGCATCCCAGCGGGGGGAAAGACCTACAATGAGCAGTTCTTC
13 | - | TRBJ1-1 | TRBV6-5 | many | CASSPTSGAEAFF | TGTGCCAGCAGCCCAACATCTGGTGCCGAAGCTTTCTTT
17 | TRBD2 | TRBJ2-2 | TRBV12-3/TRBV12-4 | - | CASSLTPGLAVTGELFF | TGTGCCAGCTCTTTAACGCCGGGACTAGCGGTTACCGGGGAGCTGTTTTTT
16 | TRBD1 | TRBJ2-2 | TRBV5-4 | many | CASSRTQGAWTGELFF | TGTGCCAGCAGCAGGACACAGGGGGCGTGGACCGGGGAGCTGTTTTTT
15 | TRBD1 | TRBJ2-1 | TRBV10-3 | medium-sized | CAISGDRDPYNEQFF | TGTGCCATCAGTGGGGACAGGGACCCCTACAATGAGCAGTTCTTC
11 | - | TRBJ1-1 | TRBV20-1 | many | CSARGNTEAFF | TGCAGTGCTAGGGGGAACACTGAAGCTTTCTTT
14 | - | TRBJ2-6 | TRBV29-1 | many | CSVGQASGANVLTF | TGCAGCGTTGGACAGGCCTCTGGGGCCAACGTCCTGACTTTC
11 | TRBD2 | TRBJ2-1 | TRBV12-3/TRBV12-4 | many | CASRSAGPQFF | TGTGCCAGCAGATCAGCGGGGCCGCAGTTCTTC
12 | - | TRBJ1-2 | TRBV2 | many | CASSANRGRYTF | TGTGCCAGCAGTGCAAATAGGGGACGCTACACCTTC
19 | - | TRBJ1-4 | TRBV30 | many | CAYTGPPYRSKATNEKLFF | TGTGCCTACACAGGTCCACCGTACAGGTCTAAAGCAACTAATGAAAAACTGTTTTTT
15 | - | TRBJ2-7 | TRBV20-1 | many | CSASRVASSSYEQYF | TGCAGTGCTAGTCGTGTAGCGTCGAGCTCCTACGAGCAGTACTTC
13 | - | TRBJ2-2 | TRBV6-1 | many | CASSATSTGELFF | TGTGCCAGCAGCGCGACGAGCACCGGGGAGCTGTTTTTT
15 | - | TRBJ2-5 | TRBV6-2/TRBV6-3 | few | CASSRPGVNQETQYF | TGTGCCAGCAGTCGCCCCGGAGTTAACCAAGAGACCCAGTACTTC
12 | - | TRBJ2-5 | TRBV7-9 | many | CASSWDQETQYF | TGTGCCAGCAGCTGGGACCAAGAGACCCAGTACTTC
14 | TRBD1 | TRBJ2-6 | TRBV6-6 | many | CASQGAAGANVLTF | TGTGCCAGTCAGGGGGCTGCTGGGGCCAACGTCCTGACTTTC
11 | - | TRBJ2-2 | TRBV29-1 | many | CSASNTGELFF | TGCAGCGCCTCTAACACCGGGGAGCTGTTTTTT
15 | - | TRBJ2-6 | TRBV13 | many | CASSERIPGANVLTF | TGTGCCAGCAGCGAGAGGATACCTGGGGCCAACGTCCTGACTTTC
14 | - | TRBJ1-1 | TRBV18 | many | CASSPYAGGTEAFF | TGTGCCAGCTCACCATATGCGGGGGGCACTGAAGCTTTCTTT
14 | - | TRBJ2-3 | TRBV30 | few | CAWSVIQGLDTQCF | TGTGCCTGGAGTGTAATTCAGGGTCTAGATACGCAGTGTTTT